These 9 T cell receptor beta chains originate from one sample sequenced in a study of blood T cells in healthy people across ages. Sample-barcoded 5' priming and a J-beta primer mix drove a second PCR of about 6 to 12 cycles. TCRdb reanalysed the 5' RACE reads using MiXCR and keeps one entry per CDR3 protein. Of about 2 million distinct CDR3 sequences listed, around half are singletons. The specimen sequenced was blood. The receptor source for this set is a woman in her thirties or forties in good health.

The CDR3 region has the DNA TGTGCCACCAGCAGAAGCCAGGGAGGCTACGAGCAGTACTTC. This codes for CATSRSQGGYEQYF. The chain links TRBV15 to TRBJ2-7, with a tentative D call TRBD2 (6 bases). V was clipped by 2 bases and J by 3 bases, with 11 bases between them. The CDR3 runs to 14 residues. Germline V CDR1 and CDR2: LNHNV, YYDKDF (reference sequence).

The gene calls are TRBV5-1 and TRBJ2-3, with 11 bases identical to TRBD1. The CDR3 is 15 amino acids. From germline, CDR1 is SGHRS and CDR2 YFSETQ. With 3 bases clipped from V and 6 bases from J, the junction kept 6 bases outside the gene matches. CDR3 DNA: TGCGCCAGCAGCTCGAAGGGACAGGGGGTGGATACGCAGTATTTT. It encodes CASSSKGQGVDTQYF. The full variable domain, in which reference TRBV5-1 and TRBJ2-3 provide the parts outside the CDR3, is KAGVTQTPRYLIKTRGQQVTLSCSPISGHRSVSWYQQTPGQGLQFLFEYFSETQRNKGNFPGRFSGRQFSNSRSEMNVSTLELGDSALYLCASSSKGQGVDTQYFGPGTRLTVL.

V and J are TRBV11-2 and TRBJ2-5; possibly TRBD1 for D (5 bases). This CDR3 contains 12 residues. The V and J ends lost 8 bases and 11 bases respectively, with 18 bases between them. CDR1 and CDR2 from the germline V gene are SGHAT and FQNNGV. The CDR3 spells CASGHDRQTQYF. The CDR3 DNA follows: TGTGCCAGCGGACACGACAGACAAACTCAGTACTTC.

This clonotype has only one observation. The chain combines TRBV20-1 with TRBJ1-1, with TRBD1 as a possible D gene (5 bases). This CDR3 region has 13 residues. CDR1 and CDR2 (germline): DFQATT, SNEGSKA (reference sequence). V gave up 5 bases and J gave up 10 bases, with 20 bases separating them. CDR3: CSAPGPPNLGAFF. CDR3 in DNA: TGCAGTGCTCCGGGACCACCAAACCTGGGAGCTTTCTTT.

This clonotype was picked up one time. CDR3 in DNA: TGTGCCAGCAGTGTGGGGCCAGTCACAGATACGCAGTATTTT. It yields the protein CASSVGPVTDTQYF. The V gene is TRBV25-1, the J gene TRBJ2-3, with D possibly being TRBD1 (5 bases). Trimming left V 4 bases short and J 2 bases short, with 10 bases between. The germline gives CDR1 MGHDK, CDR2 SYGVNS. The CDR3 contains 14 residues.

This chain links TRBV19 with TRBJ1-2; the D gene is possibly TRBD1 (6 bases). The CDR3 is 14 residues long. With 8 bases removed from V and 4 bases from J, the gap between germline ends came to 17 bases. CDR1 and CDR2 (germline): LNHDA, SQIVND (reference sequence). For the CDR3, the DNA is TGTGCCAGTTTGCCCCGATGGACAGCCTATGGCTACACCTTC. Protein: CASLPRWTAYGYTF.

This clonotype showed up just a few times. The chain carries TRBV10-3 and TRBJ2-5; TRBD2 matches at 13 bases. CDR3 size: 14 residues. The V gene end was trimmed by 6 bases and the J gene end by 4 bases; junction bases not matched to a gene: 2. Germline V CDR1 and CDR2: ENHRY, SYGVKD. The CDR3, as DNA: TGTGCCATCAGGGGGACTAGCGGGGCAGAGACCCAGTACTTC. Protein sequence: CAIRGTSGAETQYF.

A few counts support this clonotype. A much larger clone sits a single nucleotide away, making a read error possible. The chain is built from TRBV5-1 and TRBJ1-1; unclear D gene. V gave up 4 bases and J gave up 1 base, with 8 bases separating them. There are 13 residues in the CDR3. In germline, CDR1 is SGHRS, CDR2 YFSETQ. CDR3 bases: TGCGCCAGCAGCACTAACAGGAACACTGAAGCTTTCTTT. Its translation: CASSTNRNTEAFF. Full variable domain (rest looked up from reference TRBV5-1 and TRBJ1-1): KAGVTQTPRYLIKTRGQQVTLSCSPISGHRSVSWYQQTPGQGLQFLFEYFSETQRNKGNFPGRFSGRQFSNSRSEMNVSTLELGDSALYLCASSTNRNTEAFFGQGTRLTVV.

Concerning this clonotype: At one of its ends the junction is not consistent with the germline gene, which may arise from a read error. The CDR3 sequence: CASSQTNGEYQETQYF. The CDR3 DNA follows: TGTGCTAGCAGCCAAACTAACGGGGAGTACCAAGAGACCCAGTACTTC. V is TRBV7-7 and J is TRBJ2-5; a possible D gene is TRBD2 (5 bases). Germline V gene data show CDR1 as SSHAT and CDR2 as FNYEAQ (reference sequence). The CDR3 has 16 amino acids. Based on the CDR3 plus reference TRBV7-7 and TRBJ2-5, the full variable domain is GAGVSQSPRYKVTKRGQDVTLRCDPISSHATLYWYQQALGQGPEFLTYFNYEAQPDKSGLPSDRFSAERPEGSISTLTIQRTEQRDSAMYRCASSQTNGEYQETQYFGPGTRLLVL.